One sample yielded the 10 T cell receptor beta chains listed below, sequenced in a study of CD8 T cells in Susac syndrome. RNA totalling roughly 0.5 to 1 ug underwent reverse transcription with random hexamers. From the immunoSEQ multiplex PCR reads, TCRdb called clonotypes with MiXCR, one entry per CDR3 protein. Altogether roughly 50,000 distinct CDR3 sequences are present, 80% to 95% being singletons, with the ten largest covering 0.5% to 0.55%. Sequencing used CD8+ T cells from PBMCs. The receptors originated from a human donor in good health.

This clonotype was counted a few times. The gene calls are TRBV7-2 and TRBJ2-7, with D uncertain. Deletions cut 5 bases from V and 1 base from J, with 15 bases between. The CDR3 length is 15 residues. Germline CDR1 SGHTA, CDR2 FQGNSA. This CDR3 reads CASSHPAHRSYEQYF. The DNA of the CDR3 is TGTGCCAGCAGCCACCCGGCCCATAGGTCCTACGAGCAGTACTTC.

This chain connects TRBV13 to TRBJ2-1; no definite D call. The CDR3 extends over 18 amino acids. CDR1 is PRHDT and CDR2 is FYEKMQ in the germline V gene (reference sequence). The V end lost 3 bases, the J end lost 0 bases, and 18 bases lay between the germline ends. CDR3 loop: CASSFLTDSLSSYNEQFF. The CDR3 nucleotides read TGTGCCAGCAGCTTCCTGACGGATTCACTAAGCTCCTACAATGAGCAGTTCTTC. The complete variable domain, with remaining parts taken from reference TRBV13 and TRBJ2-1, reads AAGVIQSPRHLIKEKRETATLKCYPIPRHDTVYWYQQGPGQDPQFLISFYEKMQSDKGSIPDRFSAQQFSDYHSELNMSSLELGDSALYFCASSFLTDSLSSYNEQFFGPGTRLTVL.

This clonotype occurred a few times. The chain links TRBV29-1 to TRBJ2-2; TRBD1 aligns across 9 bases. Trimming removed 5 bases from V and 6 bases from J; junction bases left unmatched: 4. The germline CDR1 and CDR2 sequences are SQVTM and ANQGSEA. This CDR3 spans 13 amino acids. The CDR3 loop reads CSVIQGASGELFF. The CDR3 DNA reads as TGCAGCGTTATACAGGGGGCTTCCGGGGAGCTGTTTTTT.

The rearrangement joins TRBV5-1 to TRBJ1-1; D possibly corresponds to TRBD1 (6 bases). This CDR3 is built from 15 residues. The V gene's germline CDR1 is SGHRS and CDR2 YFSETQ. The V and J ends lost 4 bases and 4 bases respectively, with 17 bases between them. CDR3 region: CASSALQGGGTEAFF. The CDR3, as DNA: TGCGCCAGCAGCGCCCTACAGGGCGGGGGCACTGAAGCTTTCTTT.

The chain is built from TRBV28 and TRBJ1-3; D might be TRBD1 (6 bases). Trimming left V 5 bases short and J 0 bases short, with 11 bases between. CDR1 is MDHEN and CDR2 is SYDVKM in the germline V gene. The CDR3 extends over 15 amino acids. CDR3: CASSPQGLSGNTIYF. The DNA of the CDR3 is TGTGCCAGCAGTCCACAGGGCCTCTCTGGAAACACCATATATTTT.

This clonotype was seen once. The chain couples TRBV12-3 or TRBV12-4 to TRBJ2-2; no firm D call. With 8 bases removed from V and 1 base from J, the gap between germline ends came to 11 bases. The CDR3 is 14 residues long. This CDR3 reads CASLVSLNTGELFF. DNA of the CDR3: TGTGCCAGCCTCGTCTCCTTGAACACCGGGGAGCTGTTTTTT.

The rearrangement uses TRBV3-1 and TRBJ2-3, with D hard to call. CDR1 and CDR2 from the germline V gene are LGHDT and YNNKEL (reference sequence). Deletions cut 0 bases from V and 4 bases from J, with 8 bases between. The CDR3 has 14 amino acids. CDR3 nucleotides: TGTGCCAGCAGCCAAGATCTCCAAGCAGATACGCAGTATTTT. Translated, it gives CASSQDLQADTQYF.

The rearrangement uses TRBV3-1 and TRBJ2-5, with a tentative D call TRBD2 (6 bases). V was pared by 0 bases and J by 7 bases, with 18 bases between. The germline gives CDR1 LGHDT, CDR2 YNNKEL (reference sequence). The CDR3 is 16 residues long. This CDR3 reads CASSQDLEGGLWTQYF. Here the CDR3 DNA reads TGTGCCAGCAGCCAAGATCTGGAGGGCGGGCTGTGGACCCAGTACTTC.

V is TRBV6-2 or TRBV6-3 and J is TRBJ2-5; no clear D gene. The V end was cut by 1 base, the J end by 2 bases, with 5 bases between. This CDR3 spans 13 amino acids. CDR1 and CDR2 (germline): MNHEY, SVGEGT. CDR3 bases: TGTGCCAGCAGTTACTACTTACAAGAGACCCAGTACTTC. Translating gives CASSYYLQETQYF.

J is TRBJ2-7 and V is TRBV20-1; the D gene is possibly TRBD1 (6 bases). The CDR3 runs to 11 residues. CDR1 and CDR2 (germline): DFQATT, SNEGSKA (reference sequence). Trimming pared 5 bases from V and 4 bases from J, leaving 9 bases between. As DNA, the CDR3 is TGCAGTGCTCCCAGGGGTTACGAGCAGTACTTC. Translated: CSAPRGYEQYF.